This T cell receptor (beta chain) is drawn from a study of CD8 T cells in ankylosing spondylitis. Study-wide results and caveats: Several of the motif variants were reported before in synovial fluid and blood from reactive arthritis. Peripheral blood samples showed relatively rare disease-linked clones, and these clones were CD8+. Ankylosing spondylitis blood seemed to carry a telltale TCR beta motif made of several highly homologous variants. From matched ankylosing spondylitis synovial fluid, disease-linked clones were reportedly recovered at significantly enriched levels.

V trimming: 2 bases; J trimming: 7 bases; junction bases outside the gene matches: 13. Germline-derived CDR1 and CDR2 are MDHEN and SYDVKM. The CDR3 contains 16 residues. A quantitative 5'-RACE method, one with molecular barcodes, was used to make TCR beta libraries. TCRdb reprocessed the 5' RACE reads via MiXCR and lists one record per CDR3 protein. The sample contains approximately 440,000 distinct CDR3 sequences, over 15% of which appear only once. This clonotype occurred a few times. Its target is unknown. V gene TRBV28 combines with J gene TRBJ1-1; 7 bases match TRBD1. The source material was blood, either unsorted or a sorted T cell fraction (not recorded which). This TCR came from a male donor with ankylosing spondylitis. CDR3 DNA: TGTGCCAGCAGTTTAAGCCCGAGGGGGCACGATGGTGAAGCTTTCTTT. It codes for CASSLSPRGHDGEAFF.